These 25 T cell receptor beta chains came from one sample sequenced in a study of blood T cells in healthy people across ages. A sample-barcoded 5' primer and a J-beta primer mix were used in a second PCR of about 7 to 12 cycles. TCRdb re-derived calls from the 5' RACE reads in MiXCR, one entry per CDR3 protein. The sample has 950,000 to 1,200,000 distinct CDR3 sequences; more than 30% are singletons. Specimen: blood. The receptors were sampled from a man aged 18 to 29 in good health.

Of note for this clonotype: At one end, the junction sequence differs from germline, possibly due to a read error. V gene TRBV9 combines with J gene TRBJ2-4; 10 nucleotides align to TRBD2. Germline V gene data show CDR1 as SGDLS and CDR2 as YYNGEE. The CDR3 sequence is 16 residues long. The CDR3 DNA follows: TGTGCCAGCAGCTTCAAAGCGGGGGGGCTTGAAAACATACAGTACTTC. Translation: CASSFKAGGLENIQYF.

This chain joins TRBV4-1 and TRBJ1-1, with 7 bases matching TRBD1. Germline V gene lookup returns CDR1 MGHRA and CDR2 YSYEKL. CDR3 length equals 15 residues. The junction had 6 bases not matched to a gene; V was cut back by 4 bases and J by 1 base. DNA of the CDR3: TGCGCCAGCAGCCTCTACAGGGGTGCGAACACTGAAGCTTTCTTT. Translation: CASSLYRGANTEAFF.

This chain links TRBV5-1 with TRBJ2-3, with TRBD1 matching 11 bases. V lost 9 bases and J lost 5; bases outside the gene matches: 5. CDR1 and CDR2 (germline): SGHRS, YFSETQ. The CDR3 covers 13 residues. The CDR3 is CATSGTGGDTQYF. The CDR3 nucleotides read TGCGCCACCTCCGGGACAGGGGGAGATACGCAGTATTTT. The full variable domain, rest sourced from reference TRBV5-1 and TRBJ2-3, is KAGVTQTPRYLIKTRGQQVTLSCSPISGHRSVSWYQQTPGQGLQFLFEYFSETQRNKGNFPGRFSGRQFSNSRSEMNVSTLELGDSALYLCATSGTGGDTQYFGPGTRLTVL.

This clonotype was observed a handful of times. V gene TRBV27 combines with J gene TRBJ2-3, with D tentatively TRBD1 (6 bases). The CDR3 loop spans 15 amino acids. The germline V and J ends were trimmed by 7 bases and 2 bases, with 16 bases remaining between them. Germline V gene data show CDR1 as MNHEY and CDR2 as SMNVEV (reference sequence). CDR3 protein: CASTLRGHNTDTQYF. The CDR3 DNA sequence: TGTGCCAGCACCCTGAGGGGACACAACACAGATACGCAGTATTTT.

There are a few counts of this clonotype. CDR3 protein: CASSQGPQGNYGYTF. For the CDR3, the DNA is TGTGCCAGCAGCCAAGGCCCGCAGGGTAACTATGGCTACACCTTC. The gene calls are TRBV3-1 and TRBJ1-2, with a weak D call TRBD1 (5 bases). V dropped 1 base and J dropped 1 base, with 10 bases sitting between them. The CDR3 has 15 residues. Germline CDR1 LGHDT, CDR2 YNNKEL (reference sequence). Combining the CDR3 with reference TRBV3-1 and TRBJ1-2 gives the whole variable domain DTAVSQTPKYLVTQMGNDKSIKCEQNLGHDTMYWYKQDSKKFLKIMFSYNNKELIINETVPNRFSPKSPDKAHLNLHINSLELGDSAVYFCASSQGPQGNYGYTFGSGTRLTVV.

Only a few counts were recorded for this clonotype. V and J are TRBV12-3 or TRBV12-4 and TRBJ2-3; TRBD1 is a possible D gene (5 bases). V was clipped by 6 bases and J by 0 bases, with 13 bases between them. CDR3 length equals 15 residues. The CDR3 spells CASRPGYSSTDTQYF. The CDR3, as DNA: TGTGCCAGCAGGCCAGGGTATTCGAGCACAGATACGCAGTATTTT.

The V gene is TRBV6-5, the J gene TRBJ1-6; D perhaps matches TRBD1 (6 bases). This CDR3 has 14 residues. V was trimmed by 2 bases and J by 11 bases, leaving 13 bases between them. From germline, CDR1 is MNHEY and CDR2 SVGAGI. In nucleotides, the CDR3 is TGTGCCAGCAGTTACCCTGGACAGAATGCACCCCTCCACTTT. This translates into CASSYPGQNAPLHF.

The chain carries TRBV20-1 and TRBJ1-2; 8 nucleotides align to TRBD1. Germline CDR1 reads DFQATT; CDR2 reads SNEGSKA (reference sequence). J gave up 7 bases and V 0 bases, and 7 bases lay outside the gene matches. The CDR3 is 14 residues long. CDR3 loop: CSARDPQGAGGYTF. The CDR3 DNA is TGCAGTGCTAGAGATCCCCAGGGGGCAGGTGGCTACACCTTC.

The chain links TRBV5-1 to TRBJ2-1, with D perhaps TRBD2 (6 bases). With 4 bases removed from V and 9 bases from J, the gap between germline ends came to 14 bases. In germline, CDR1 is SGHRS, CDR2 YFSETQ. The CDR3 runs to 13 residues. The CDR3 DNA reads TGCGCCAGCAGCCTCGGCGCGGGGTCTGAGCAGTTCTTC. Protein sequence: CASSLGAGSEQFF.

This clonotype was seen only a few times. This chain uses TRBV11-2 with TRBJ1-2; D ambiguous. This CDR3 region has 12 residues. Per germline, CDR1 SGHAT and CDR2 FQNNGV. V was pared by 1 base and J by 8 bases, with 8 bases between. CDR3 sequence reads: CASSLVIGGYTF. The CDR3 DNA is TGTGCCAGCAGCTTAGTAATCGGGGGCTACACCTTC.

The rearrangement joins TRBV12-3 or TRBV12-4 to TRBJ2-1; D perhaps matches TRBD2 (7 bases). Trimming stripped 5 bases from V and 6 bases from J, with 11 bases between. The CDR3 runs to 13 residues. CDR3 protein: CASSAGARNEQFF. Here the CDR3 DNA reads TGTGCCAGCAGTGCGGGGGCGCGCAATGAGCAGTTCTTC.

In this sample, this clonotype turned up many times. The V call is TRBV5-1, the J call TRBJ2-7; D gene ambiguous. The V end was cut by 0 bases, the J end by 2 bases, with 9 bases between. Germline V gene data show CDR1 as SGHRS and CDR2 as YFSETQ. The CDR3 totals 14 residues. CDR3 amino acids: CASSLVQETYEQYF. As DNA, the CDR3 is TGCGCCAGCAGCTTGGTGCAGGAGACCTACGAGCAGTACTTC.

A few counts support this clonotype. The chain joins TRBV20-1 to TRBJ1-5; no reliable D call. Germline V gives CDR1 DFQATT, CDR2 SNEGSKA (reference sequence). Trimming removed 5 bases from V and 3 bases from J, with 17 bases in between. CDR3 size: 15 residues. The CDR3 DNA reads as TGCAGTGCTCCTACCGGGCAGGCCCCCAATCAGCCCCAGCATTTT. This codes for CSAPTGQAPNQPQHF.

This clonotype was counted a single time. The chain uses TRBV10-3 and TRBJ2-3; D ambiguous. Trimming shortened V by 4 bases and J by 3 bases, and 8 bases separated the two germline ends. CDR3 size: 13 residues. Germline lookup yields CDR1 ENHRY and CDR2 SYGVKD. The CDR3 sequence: CAISGALTDTQYF. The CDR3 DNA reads TGTGCCATCAGTGGGGCCCTGACAGATACGCAGTATTTT.

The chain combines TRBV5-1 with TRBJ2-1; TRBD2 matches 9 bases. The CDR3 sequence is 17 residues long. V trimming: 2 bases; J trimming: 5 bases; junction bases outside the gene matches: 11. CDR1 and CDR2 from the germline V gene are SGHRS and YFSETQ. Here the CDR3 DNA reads TGCGCCAGCAGCTTTGTACCATTAGCGGGGGCGGACAATGAGCAGTTCTTC. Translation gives CASSFVPLAGADNEQFF.

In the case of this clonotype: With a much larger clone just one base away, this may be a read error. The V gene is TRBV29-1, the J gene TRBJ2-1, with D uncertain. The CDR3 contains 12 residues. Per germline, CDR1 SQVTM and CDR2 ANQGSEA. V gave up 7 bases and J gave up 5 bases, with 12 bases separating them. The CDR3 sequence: CSGKNSDNEQFF. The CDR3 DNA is TGCAGCGGAAAGAACTCGGACAATGAGCAGTTCTTC.

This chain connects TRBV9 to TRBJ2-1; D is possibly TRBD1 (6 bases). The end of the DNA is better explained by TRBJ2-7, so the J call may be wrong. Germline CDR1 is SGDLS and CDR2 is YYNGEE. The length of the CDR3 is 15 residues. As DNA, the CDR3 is TGTGCCAGCAGCGTAGAGGGGGAGTCCTACAATGAGCAGTACTTC. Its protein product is CASSVEGESYNEQYF.

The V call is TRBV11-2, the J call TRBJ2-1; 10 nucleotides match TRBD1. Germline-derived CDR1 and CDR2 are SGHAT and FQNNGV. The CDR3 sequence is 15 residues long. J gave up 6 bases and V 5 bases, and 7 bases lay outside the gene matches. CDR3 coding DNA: TGTGCCAGCAGCGCCGGGACAGGGGTTTCCAATGAGCAGTTCTTC. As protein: CASSAGTGVSNEQFF.

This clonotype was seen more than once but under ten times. The CDR3 sequence: CSAQGWVNQPQHF. Here the CDR3 DNA reads TGCAGCGCTCAAGGGTGGGTAAATCAGCCCCAGCATTTT. V gene TRBV20-1 combines with J gene TRBJ1-5; no reliable D call. CDR1 DFQATT and CDR2 SNEGSKA come from the germline V gene (reference sequence). The CDR3 consists of 13 residues.

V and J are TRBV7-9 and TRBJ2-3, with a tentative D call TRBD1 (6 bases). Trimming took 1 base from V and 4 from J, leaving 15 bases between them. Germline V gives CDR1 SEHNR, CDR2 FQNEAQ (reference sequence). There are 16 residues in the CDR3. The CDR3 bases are TGTGCCAGCAGCTTAGGGGCAGGGGTTGGGGCAGATACGCAGTATTTT. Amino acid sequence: CASSLGAGVGADTQYF.

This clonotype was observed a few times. The CDR3 sequence is CASSLRARGNLAKNIQYF. The DNA of the CDR3 is TGTGCCAGCAGCTTAAGGGCCCGGGGAAACCTAGCCAAAAACATTCAGTACTTC. This sequence joins TRBV7-8 and TRBJ2-4; maybe TRBD2 (5 bases). CDR1 is SGHVS and CDR2 is FQNEAQ in the germline V gene. This CDR3 has 18 residues. V dropped 2 bases and J dropped 0 bases, with 17 bases sitting between them. The full variable domain, rest sourced from reference TRBV7-8 and TRBJ2-4, is GAGVSQSPRYKVAKRGQDVALRCDPISGHVSLFWYQQALGQGPEFLTYFQNEAQLDKSGLPSDRFFAERPEGSVSTLKIQRTQQEDSAVYLCASSLRARGNLAKNIQYFGAGTRLSVL.

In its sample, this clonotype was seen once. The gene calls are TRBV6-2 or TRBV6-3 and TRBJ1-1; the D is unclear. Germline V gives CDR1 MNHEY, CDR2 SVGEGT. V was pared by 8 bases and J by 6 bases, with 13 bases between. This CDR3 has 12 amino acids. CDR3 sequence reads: CASGQVWAEAFF. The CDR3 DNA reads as TGTGCCAGCGGGCAGGTCTGGGCTGAAGCTTTCTTT.

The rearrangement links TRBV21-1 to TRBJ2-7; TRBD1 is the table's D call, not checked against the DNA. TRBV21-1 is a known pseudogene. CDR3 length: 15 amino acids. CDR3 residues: CASSKVDSLSYEQYF. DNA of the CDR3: TGTGCCAGTAGCAAAGTCGACAGCCTGTCCTACGAGCAGTACTTC.

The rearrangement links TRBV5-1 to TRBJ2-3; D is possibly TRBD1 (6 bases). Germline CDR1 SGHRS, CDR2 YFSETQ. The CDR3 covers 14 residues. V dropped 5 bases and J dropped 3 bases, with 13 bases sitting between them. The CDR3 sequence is CASRPGQETDTQYF. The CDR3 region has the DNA TGCGCCAGCAGGCCGGGACAAGAAACAGATACGCAGTATTTT.

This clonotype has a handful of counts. CDR3 protein: CASSLGGGAHTEAFF. The CDR3 nucleotides read TGTGCCAGCAGTTTGGGAGGGGGGGCGCACACTGAAGCTTTCTTT. The chain recombines TRBV12-3 or TRBV12-4 with TRBJ1-1; maybe TRBD1 (6 bases). CDR3 length: 15 amino acids. Trimming left V 3 bases short and J 3 bases short, with 14 bases between.